The 29 T cell receptor beta chains reported below all come from one sample, sequenced in a study of somatic mutations in cytotoxic T cells in rheumatoid arthritis. Clones were sequenced by immunoSEQ multiplex PCR, and TCRdb holds only the in-frame ones, with some missing. The sample holds about 25,000 clones; 70% to 80% are singletons and the top ten take 9.9%. Sequenced material: CD8+ T cells sorted from blood. The origin of the receptors is a woman aged 18-35 years in good health.

This rearrangement joins TRBV6-5 to TRBJ1-1; maybe TRBD1 (5 bases). V lost 6 bases, J lost 11 bases, and 13 bases lay in between. From germline, CDR1 is MNHEY and CDR2 SVGAGI. The CDR3 spans 11 residues. The CDR3 sequence: CASSSGRGAFF. The DNA for the CDR3 is TGTGCCAGCAGCTCGGGACGGGGGGCTTTCTTT.

The V call is TRBV2, the J call TRBJ1-6; D is undetermined. Per germline, CDR1 SNHLY and CDR2 FYNNEI. The CDR3 length is 16 residues. V lost 7 bases, J lost 6 bases, and 19 bases lay in between. Written as DNA, the CDR3 is TGTGCCAGCACATTTGGGAGCGGCGACGGTAATTCACCCCTCCACTTT. The encoded protein is CASTFGSGDGNSPLHF.

The gene calls are TRBV29-1 and TRBJ1-1, with D perhaps matching TRBD1 (6 bases). This CDR3 is built from 15 residues. In germline, CDR1 is SQVTM, CDR2 ANQGSEA. V lost 0 bases and J 3 bases, leaving 14 bases between the germline ends. The CDR3 spells CSVEDLGGAYTEAFF. The DNA for the CDR3 is TGCAGCGTTGAAGATCTCGGGGGCGCGTACACTGAAGCTTTCTTT.

The chain couples TRBV7-2 to TRBJ2-1, with D tentatively TRBD2 (6 bases). The CDR3 totals 15 residues. The germline gives CDR1 SGHTA, CDR2 FQGNSA. The ends were cut back, 2 bases at V and 5 bases at J, with 13 bases in the middle. Here the CDR3 DNA reads TGTGCCAGCAGCTTAAACGCGGGGCTAAACAATGAGCAGTTCTTC. It translates to CASSLNAGLNNEQFF.

The V and J genes are TRBV25-1 and TRBJ1-1; 9 bases fit TRBD1. V lost 2 bases and J lost 4; bases outside the gene matches: 5. This CDR3 has 15 amino acids. The germline V gene has CDR1 MGHDK and CDR2 SYGVNS. CDR3 coding DNA: TGTGCCAGCAGTGAAATGGGACAGGGTTTCACTGAAGCTTTCTTT. Translating it yields CASSEMGQGFTEAFF.

The rearrangement joins TRBV7-9 to TRBJ2-1, with 9 bases lining up with TRBD1. Germline V gene sequence: CDR1 SEHNR, CDR2 FQNEAQ (reference sequence). This CDR3 has 14 residues. J gave up 7 bases and V 6 bases, and 7 bases lay outside the gene matches. CDR3 nucleotides: TGTGCCAGCAGGGACAGGGGTATAGGGAATGAGCAGTTCTTC. Its translation is CASRDRGIGNEQFF.

CDR3 DNA sequence: TGTGCCAGCAGCCCTACCACCGGACAGGGTAACTTCTACGAGCAGTACTTC. This sequence encodes CASSPTTGQGNFYEQYF. The rearrangement joins TRBV27 to TRBJ2-7; 8 nucleotides line up with TRBD1. CDR1 and CDR2 (germline): MNHEY, SMNVEV (reference sequence). This CDR3 region has 17 residues. Losses at the gene ends were 6 bases for V and 3 bases for J; bases not matched to a gene: 16.

The chain uses TRBV2 and TRBJ1-1; a weak D match, TRBD1 (5 bases). This CDR3 has 11 residues. Germline loops: CDR1 SNHLY, CDR2 FYNNEI. Between the trimmed V and J ends, which lost 8 bases and 1 base, there was a span of 5 bases. The CDR3 region is CASGGNTEAFF. CDR3 nucleotides: TGTGCCAGCGGGGGGAACACTGAAGCTTTCTTT. The whole variable domain, remainder taken from reference TRBV2 and TRBJ1-1, is EPEVTQTPSHQVTQMGQEVILRCVPISNHLYFYWYRQILGQKVEFLVSFYNNEISEKSEIFDDQFSVERPDGSNFTLKIRSTKLEDSAMYFCASGGNTEAFFGQGTRLTVV.

CDR3 residues: CASRGRTGGHTGELFF. The CDR3 nucleotides read TGTGCCAGCAGGGGGAGGACGGGGGGGCACACCGGGGAGCTGTTTTTT. The chain links TRBV9 to TRBJ2-2, with 8 nucleotides matching TRBD2. V lost 5 bases to trimming and J lost 3 bases; unmatched junction nucleotides: 9. Germline V gene lookup returns CDR1 SGDLS and CDR2 YYNGEE. The CDR3 contains 16 residues.

The chain joins TRBV27 to TRBJ2-1; 7 nucleotides align to TRBD2. In germline, CDR1 is MNHEY, CDR2 SMNVEV (reference sequence). V lost 6 bases to trimming and J lost 8 bases; unmatched junction nucleotides: 13. The CDR3 length is 15 residues. The CDR3 region is CASRGGETQVHEQFF. DNA for the CDR3: TGTGCCAGCAGGGGGGGGGAGACTCAAGTACATGAGCAGTTCTTC.

A few counts support this clone. V gene TRBV19 combines with J gene TRBJ2-3; D possibly uses TRBD1 or TRBD2 (5 bases each). CDR1 is LNHDA, CDR2 SQIVND, per germline (reference sequence). V dropped 3 bases and J dropped 2 bases, with 12 bases sitting between them. The CDR3 consists of 15 residues. The CDR3 DNA follows: TGTGCCAGTAGTATGTCCGGGGCTCCCACAGATACGCAGTATTTT. Amino acids: CASSMSGAPTDTQYF.

The chain uses TRBV13 and TRBJ1-1; D unresolved. Trimming shortened V by 2 bases and J by 8 bases, and 6 bases separated the two germline ends. This CDR3 has 11 amino acids. Germline V gene data show CDR1 as PRHDT and CDR2 as FYEKMQ (reference sequence). The CDR3 reads CASSLTAEAFF. CDR3 sequence (DNA): TGTGCCAGCAGCTTAACTGCAGAAGCTTTCTTT.

DNA of the CDR3: TGTGCCAGCAGCTTAGCAAAGCGGGAGGCCTACAATGAGCAGTTCTTC. Translating gives CASSLAKREAYNEQFF. V gene TRBV7-9 combines with J gene TRBJ2-1; TRBD2 matches at 9 bases. V lost 0 bases and J lost 2; bases outside the gene matches: 2. From germline, CDR1 is SEHNR and CDR2 FQNEAQ (reference sequence). The CDR3 loop spans 16 amino acids. The full variable domain, completed using reference TRBV7-9 and TRBJ2-1, is DTGVSQNPRHKITKRGQNVTFRCDPISEHNRLYWYRQTLGQGPEFLTYFQNEAQLEKSRLLSDRFSAERPKGSFSTLEIQRTEQGDSAMYLCASSLAKREAYNEQFFGPGTRLTVL.

The chain combines TRBV6-1 with TRBJ1-5, with D maybe TRBD1 (6 bases). In germline, CDR1 is MNHNS, CDR2 SASEGT. The V end lost 1 base, the J end lost 0 bases, and 16 bases lay between the germline ends. The CDR3 length is 18 residues. The CDR3 spells CASSEGGTTLYSNQPQHF. The CDR3 DNA follows: TGTGCCAGCAGTGAAGGGGGGACAACGCTTTATAGCAATCAGCCCCAGCATTTT.

The rearrangement uses TRBV4-2 and TRBJ2-1, with D maybe TRBD2 (5 bases). The CDR3 extends over 13 amino acids. Germline V CDR1 and CDR2: LGHNA, YNFKEQ. Trimming took off 4 bases at V and 8 bases at J, with 12 bases between the two ends. The CDR3, as DNA: TGTGCCAGCAGCCCGGAGGCCTGGGATGAGCAGTTCTTC. Translation gives CASSPEAWDEQFF.

The chain is built from TRBV2 and TRBJ2-7; D ambiguous. This CDR3 contains 13 residues. V was shortened by 4 bases and J by 4 bases, with 11 bases between the two germline ends. Germline-derived CDR1 and CDR2 are SNHLY and FYNNEI. Here the CDR3 reads CASSAPSSYEQYF. CDR3 DNA: TGTGCCAGCAGTGCGCCCTCTTCTTACGAGCAGTACTTC.

The CDR3 protein is CASSAGGVTEAFF. CDR3 DNA: TGTGCCAGCAGCGCCGGGGGCGTCACTGAAGCTTTCTTT. The chain uses TRBV7-9 and TRBJ1-1; tentatively, D is TRBD1 (6 bases). CDR3 length: 13 amino acids. Germline CDR1 and CDR2: SEHNR and FQNEAQ (reference sequence). Trimming took 5 bases from V and 4 from J, leaving 11 bases between them. Supplemented by reference TRBV7-9 and TRBJ1-1, the full variable domain reads DTGVSQNPRHKITKRGQNVTFRCDPISEHNRLYWYRQTLGQGPEFLTYFQNEAQLEKSRLLSDRFSAERPKGSFSTLEIQRTEQGDSAMYLCASSAGGVTEAFFGQGTRLTVV.

The V and J genes are TRBV15 and TRBJ1-5, with 7 nucleotides matching TRBD1. The CDR3 covers 15 residues. V shed 2 bases and J 3 bases; nucleotides not matched to a gene: 4. Per the germline V gene, CDR1 is LNHNV and CDR2 is YYDKDF (reference sequence). CDR3: CATSRPGQDNQPQHF. The CDR3 bases are TGTGCCACCAGCAGACCCGGACAGGACAATCAGCCCCAGCATTTT.

A few counts support this clone. The J gene is TRBJ2-3, the V gene TRBV2; 9 nucleotides line up with TRBD2. Losses at the gene ends were 0 bases for V and 5 bases for J; bases not matched to a gene: 6. This CDR3 is built from 16 residues. Germline CDR1 SNHLY, CDR2 FYNNEI. CDR3 amino acids: CASSEARGGAGDTQYF. Here the CDR3 DNA reads TGTGCCAGCAGTGAAGCCCGCGGGGGGGCCGGAGATACGCAGTATTTT. The full variable domain, with the rest looked up from reference TRBV2 and TRBJ2-3, is EPEVTQTPSHQVTQMGQEVILRCVPISNHLYFYWYRQILGQKVEFLVSFYNNEISEKSEIFDDQFSVERPDGSNFTLKIRSTKLEDSAMYFCASSEARGGAGDTQYFGPGTRLTVL.

J is TRBJ2-2 and V is TRBV14; 9 positions agree with TRBD2. The CDR3 is 16 amino acids. CDR1 SGHDN and CDR2 FVKESK come from the germline V gene. V lost 0 bases and J lost 4; bases outside the gene matches: 3. Written as DNA, the CDR3 is TGTGCCAGCAGCCAAGATGCTAGCGGGGCCACCGGGGAGCTGTTTTTT. It is translated as CASSQDASGATGELFF.

This clone was seen only a few times. The chain links TRBV28 to TRBJ2-7; D unclear. V lost 5 bases, J lost 0 bases, and 2 bases lay in between. The CDR3 extends over 11 amino acids. Per the germline V gene, CDR1 is MDHEN and CDR2 is SYDVKM. The CDR3 is CASSGSYEQYF. DNA for the CDR3: TGTGCCAGCAGTGGCTCCTACGAGCAGTACTTC.

The J gene is TRBJ1-2, the V gene TRBV29-1; D remains ambiguous. Germline V lookup: CDR1 SQVTM, CDR2 ANQGSEA. This CDR3 is 16 amino acids long. V lost 7 bases and J 0 bases, leaving 21 bases between the germline ends. The CDR3 sequence is CSAQSGEGRANYGYTF. For the CDR3, the DNA is TGCAGCGCCCAAAGCGGGGAGGGCCGGGCTAACTATGGCTACACCTTC. Full variable domain (remainder filled in from reference TRBV29-1 and TRBJ1-2): SAVISQKPSRDICQRGTSLTIQCQVDSQVTMMFWYRQQPGQSLTLIATANQGSEATYESGFVIDKFPISRPNLTFSTLTVSNMSPEDSSIYLCSAQSGEGRANYGYTFGSGTRLTVV.

This sequence joins TRBV15 and TRBJ2-1; 9 positions agree with TRBD2. CDR1 is LNHNV and CDR2 is YYDKDF in the germline V gene (reference sequence). Trimming at V came to 4 bases and at J to 2 bases, leaving 6 bases not matched to a gene. The CDR3 length is 16 residues. CDR3 in DNA: TGTGCCACCAGCAATTTACTAGCGGGTCCCTACAATGAGCAGTTCTTC. Translating it yields CATSNLLAGPYNEQFF.

The rearrangement links TRBV7-6 to TRBJ1-3; D uncertain. V lost 5 bases and J lost 0, with 5 bases in between. Germline CDR1 SGHVS, CDR2 FNYEAQ. CDR3 length equals 13 residues. The CDR3 reads CASSPNSGNTIYF. The CDR3 coding sequence is TGTGCCAGCAGCCCAAACTCTGGAAACACCATATATTTT.

This clone has just a few counts. The rearrangement links TRBV11-2 to TRBJ2-7; 11 bases match TRBD1. CDR1 and CDR2 from the germline V gene are SGHAT and FQNNGV. The length of the CDR3 is 14 residues. With 5 bases clipped from V and 4 bases from J, the junction kept 4 bases outside the gene matches. CDR3 sequence reads: CASSPGDRGYEQYV. The CDR3 DNA sequence: TGTGCCAGCAGCCCGGGGGACAGGGGGTACGAGCAGTACGTC.

CDR3 residues: CASSSNGYTAGFYGYTF. In nucleotides, the CDR3 is TGTGCCAGCAGTTCCAACGGCTACACGGCGGGTTTCTATGGCTACACCTTC. The V and J genes are TRBV27 and TRBJ1-2; D unresolved. V lost 4 bases to trimming and J lost 4 bases, with 22 bases between them. This CDR3 spans 17 amino acids. CDR1 MNHEY and CDR2 SMNVEV come from the germline V gene (reference sequence).

This chain links TRBV4-1 with TRBJ2-1; no definite D call. The CDR3 length is 11 residues. Germline V gene data show CDR1 as MGHRA and CDR2 as YSYEKL. V was pared by 0 bases and J by 7 bases, with 1 base between. In DNA form, the CDR3 reads TGCGCCAGCAGCCAAGAAAATGAGCAGTTCTTC. Protein sequence: CASSQENEQFF.

V usage is TRBV11-3 and J usage is TRBJ2-1; 7 bases are shared with TRBD1. V dropped 1 base and J dropped 10; count of bases not matched to a gene: 1. CDR3 length: 12 residues. Per germline, CDR1 SGHNT and CDR2 YENEEA. Written as DNA, the CDR3 is TGTGCCAGCAGCTTAGGGACAGGAGAGCAGTTCTTC. This encodes CASSLGTGEQFF.

The chain recombines TRBV5-1 with TRBJ2-1; D is ambiguous. The germline V gene encodes CDR1 SGHRS and CDR2 YFSETQ. This CDR3 is 15 amino acids long. The V end was cut by 1 base, the J end by 9 bases, with 17 bases between. The CDR3 region has the DNA TGCGCCAGCAGCTTGACTTCGGATGCCTCGGGTGAGCAGTTCTTC. This gives the protein CASSLTSDASGEQFF.